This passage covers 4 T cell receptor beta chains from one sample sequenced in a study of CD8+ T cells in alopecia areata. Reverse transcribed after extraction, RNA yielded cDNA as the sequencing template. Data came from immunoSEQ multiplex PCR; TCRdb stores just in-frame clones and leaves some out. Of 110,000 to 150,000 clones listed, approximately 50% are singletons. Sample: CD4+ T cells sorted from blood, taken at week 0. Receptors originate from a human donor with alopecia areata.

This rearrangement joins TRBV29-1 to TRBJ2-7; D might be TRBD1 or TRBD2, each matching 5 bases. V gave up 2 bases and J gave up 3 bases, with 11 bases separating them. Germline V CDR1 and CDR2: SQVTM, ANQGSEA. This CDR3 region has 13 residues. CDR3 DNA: TGCAGCGTTGAACGAGGGGTCGGCTACGAGCAGTACTTC. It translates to CSVERGVGYEQYF.

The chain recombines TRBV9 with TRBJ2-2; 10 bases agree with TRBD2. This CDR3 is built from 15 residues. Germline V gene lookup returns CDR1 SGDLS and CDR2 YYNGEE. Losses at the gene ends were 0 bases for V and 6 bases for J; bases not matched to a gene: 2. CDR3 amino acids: CASSVGAGGAGELFF. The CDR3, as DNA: TGTGCCAGCAGCGTAGGAGCGGGAGGGGCCGGGGAGCTGTTTTTT.

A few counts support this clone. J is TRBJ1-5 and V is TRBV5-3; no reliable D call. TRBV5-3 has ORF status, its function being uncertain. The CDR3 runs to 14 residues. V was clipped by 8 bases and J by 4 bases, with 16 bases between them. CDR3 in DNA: TGTGCCAGCGAGGCGTTAGAGGGAAATCAGCCCCAGCATTTT. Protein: CASEALEGNQPQHF.

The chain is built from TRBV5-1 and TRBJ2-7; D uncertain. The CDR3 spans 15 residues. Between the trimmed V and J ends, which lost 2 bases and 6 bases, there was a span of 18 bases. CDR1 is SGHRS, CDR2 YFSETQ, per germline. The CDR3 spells CASSFGQSLWGEQYF. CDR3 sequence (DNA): TGCGCCAGCAGCTTTGGGCAGAGTCTATGGGGCGAGCAGTACTTC.